This TCR beta chain was sequenced during a study of spatial heterogeneity in lung cancer. This clonotype has more than one count but fewer than ten. TCRdb ran MiXCR on the 5' RACE reads and lists one entry per CDR3 protein. The sample has about 52,000 distinct CDR3 sequences, around 7.7% seen once. The CDR3 sequence is 16 residues long. Trimming left V 4 bases short and J 2 bases short, with 16 bases between. Germline V lookup: CDR1 SGDLS, CDR2 YYNGEE. Noted time point: blood at routine non-recurrence follow-up after resection. Unsorted tumor, nontumor lung tissue or cryopreserved PBMC supplied the whole RNA.

Specimen: PBMCs, collected at follow-up. The receptor was isolated from a female donor with early-stage non-small cell lung cancer. V usage is TRBV9 and J usage is TRBJ2-1; no definite D call. The CDR3 loop is CASSPRPDVAYNEQFF. The DNA for the CDR3 is TGTGCCAGCAGCCCGAGACCCGACGTCGCCTACAATGAGCAGTTCTTC.